These 12 T cell receptor beta chains originate from one sample sequenced in a study of blood T cell repertoires in COVID-19 (TCRdb year 2020). Libraries were constructed by the immunoSEQ multiplex PCR assay. TCRdb took this table from immuneACCESS and kept in-frame rearrangements with V and J called. Such tables lack part of the clones; where checked against another copy, unresolved V genes explain under half of the gap, and the rest is unexplained. The sample includes some 150,000 clones, with approximately 84% observed a single time. 2.6% of the sample comes from the top ten. Sequenced material: peripheral blood. These receptors were taken from a human donor with acute or convalescent COVID-19. The donor label of this sample is uncertain.

This clone has a handful of counts. The CDR3 DNA follows: TGCGCCAGCAGCTTGGTTGCTAGCGGGGGACAAGAGACCCAGTACTTC. Amino acid sequence: CASSLVASGGQETQYF. This chain links TRBV5-1 with TRBJ2-5; 10 nucleotides line up with TRBD2. Unmatched junction bases numbered 4, after V lost 0 bases and J lost 2 bases. This CDR3 contains 16 residues. Germline CDR1 SGHRS, CDR2 YFSETQ.

The V and J genes are TRBV6-1 and TRBJ2-3; no clear D gene. The CDR3 consists of 12 residues. V dropped 2 bases and J dropped 2 bases, with 2 bases sitting between them. CDR1 is MNHNS and CDR2 is SASEGT in the germline V gene. DNA for the CDR3: TGTGCCAGCAGTGAATACACAGATACGCAGTATTTT. Translating gives CASSEYTDTQYF.

This clone was found once. The chain links TRBV10-3 to TRBJ1-5; 12 bases align to TRBD1. The CDR3 spans 16 residues. The trim removed 3 bases at V and 5 bases at J, leaving 5 bases unmatched. From germline, CDR1 is ENHRY and CDR2 SYGVKD. CDR3: CAISDGDRGLHQPQHF. In DNA, the CDR3 is TGTGCCATCAGTGATGGGGACAGGGGGCTTCATCAGCCCCAGCATTTT.

The chain carries TRBV24-1 and TRBJ1-1, with a tentative D call TRBD1 (5 bases). From germline, CDR1 is KGHDR and CDR2 SFDVKD. Trimming cost V 5 bases and J 0 bases, with 21 bases left between them. This CDR3 contains 18 residues. CDR3 amino acids: CATSGPGRAGSLNTEAFF. The CDR3 region has the DNA TGTGCCACCAGTGGGCCAGGGCGCGCGGGGTCCTTGAACACTGAAGCTTTCTTT.

The chain's CDR3 is CASSHRTSGSNEQFF. In DNA, the CDR3 is TGTGCCAGCAGCCATCGGACTAGCGGGAGCAATGAGCAGTTCTTC. The gene calls are TRBV3-1 (or the pseudogene TRBV3-2) and TRBJ2-1, with 13 bases matching TRBD2. V lost 3 bases to trimming and J lost 6 bases; unmatched junction nucleotides: 2. Germline V lookup: CDR1 LGHDT, CDR2 YNNKEL (reference sequence). The CDR3 totals 15 residues.

This clone has a single count. This chain links TRBV11-1 with TRBJ1-2, with D possibly being TRBD1 (6 bases). The CDR3 covers 14 residues. V was trimmed by 6 bases and J by 4 bases, leaving 15 bases between them. CDR1 is SGHAT and CDR2 is FQDESV in the germline V gene (reference sequence). The DNA for the CDR3 is TGTGCCAGCAGTTCCGGGACAACCGTCTATGGCTACACCTTC. Its protein product is CASSSGTTVYGYTF.

Only one count was recorded for this clone. The V gene is TRBV10-2, the J gene TRBJ1-2, with D perhaps matching TRBD1 (5 bases). The CDR3 extends over 14 amino acids. The germline gives CDR1 WSHSY, CDR2 SAAADI. Trimming left V 2 bases short and J 4 bases short, with 11 bases between. CDR3 nucleotide sequence: TGCGCCAGCAGTGAGCCTTCAGGGCCCTATGGCTACACCTTC. Encoded protein: CASSEPSGPYGYTF.

This clone was found a few times. V usage is TRBV2 and J usage is TRBJ1-5; 7 positions agree with TRBD1. The CDR3 runs to 16 residues. Trimming cost V 6 bases and J 0 bases; bases outside gene matches: 8. CDR1 is SNHLY and CDR2 is FYNNEI in the germline V gene. CDR3 loop: CASRIRTGVSNQPQHF. CDR3 sequence (DNA): TGTGCCAGCAGGATCCGAACAGGGGTTAGCAATCAGCCCCAGCATTTT. The whole variable domain, filled in from reference TRBV2 and TRBJ1-5, reads EPEVTQTPSHQVTQMGQEVILRCVPISNHLYFYWYRQILGQKVEFLVSFYNNEISEKSEIFDDQFSVERPDGSNFTLKIRSTKLEDSAMYFCASRIRTGVSNQPQHFGDGTRLSIL.

V gene TRBV7-2 combines with J gene TRBJ1-6, with 9 positions matching TRBD1. Germline V CDR1 and CDR2: SGHTA, FQGNSA. The CDR3 is 16 amino acids. Germline trimming cut 5 bases from V and 6 bases from J; bases unmatched to any gene: 8. DNA for the CDR3: TGTGCCAGCAGCGTAACCGGGACAGGGTCTAATTCACCCCTCCACTTT. It specifies CASSVTGTGSNSPLHF.

This rearrangement joins TRBV11-2 to TRBJ1-5; D uncertain. The CDR3 is 13 amino acids. Between the trimmed V and J ends, which lost 0 bases and 7 bases, there was a span of 7 bases. Looked up from germline, CDR1 is SGHAT and CDR2 is FQNNGV. The CDR3 reads CASSLDRVQPQHF. CDR3 coding DNA: TGTGCCAGCAGCTTAGATCGGGTACAGCCCCAGCATTTT.

The V and J genes are TRBV19 and TRBJ2-2, with D possibly being TRBD1 (5 bases). CDR1 and CDR2 from the germline V gene are LNHDA and SQIVND (reference sequence). Trimming shortened V by 3 bases and J by 0 bases, and 8 bases separated the two germline ends. CDR3 size: 15 residues. The CDR3 loop is CASSIGASNTGELFF. The CDR3 DNA follows: TGTGCCAGTAGTATTGGGGCCTCGAACACCGGGGAGCTGTTTTTT.

The chain uses TRBV10-3 and TRBJ2-7, with 7 bases aligning to TRBD2. Looked up from germline, CDR1 is ENHRY and CDR2 is SYGVKD. V shed 7 bases and J 1 base; nucleotides not matched to a gene: 7. This CDR3 contains 14 residues. The CDR3 DNA reads TGTGCCATCAAGGGCAGCGGGAATTCCTACGAGCAGTACGTC. It specifies CAIKGSGNSYEQYV.